Sequencing of this TCR beta chain was carried out in a study of cytomegalovirus exposure and HLA in healthy donors (dated by TCRdb to about 2017). Notes on the research overall: According to an earlier analysis of 550 to 700 of the donors, about 179 million T cells yielded 117 million unique TCR beta sequences and around 300 Gb of sequence data. The T cell repertoires of 666 subjects were profiled by immunosequencing and related to cytomegalovirus serostatus. To predict cytomegalovirus infection status, the study brought together high-throughput TCR immunosequencing, statistical association of individual TCRs with disease status, and machine learning. Both class I and class II loci were covered by HLA typing, at four-digit resolution. A handful of DR-DQ haplotypes were handled as single units for association and clustering because linkage in the cohort was strong. Genome-wide SNP genotypes for about 65% of the roughly 670 donors were used in a later genetic analysis, which treated that subset as a discovery cohort. A later analysis re-examined previously published TCR beta repertoires from several hundred donors and added high-resolution HLA genotyping to investigate patterns of TCR occurrence. The study was designed to test whether signatures of past pathogen exposure could be identified by cataloging public T cell receptors. An earlier analysis of 587 of the donors used high-throughput TCR beta sequencing to judge whether each TCR beta V gene segment behaved as functional or pseudogenic. The later analysis used no new phenotypic data to find candidate immune exposures, relying instead on TCR beta sequences and their occurrence across donors. Among about 390 genotyped donors of the cohort, an average of 235,054 unique TCR beta nucleotide sequences were sequenced per donor, around a sixth of them non-productive. The number of donors typed differed by locus, with about 629-640 for A, B, C, DRB1 and DQB1, around 500 for DQA1, 600 to 610 for DPA1, and approximately 470 for DPB1. A separate validation cohort of roughly 120 different subjects was used in addition to the approximately 700-subject first cohort. An early release covering roughly 580 HLA-typed donors comprised approximately 300 gigabases of sequencing data and around 80 million unique TCR sequences. Of the approximately 370 genotyped donors, over 80% were placed in the genetic ancestry cluster associated with self-reported Caucasian donors. Alongside the repertoire data, information on donor age, sex, ethnicity and CMV serostatus was compiled. All discovery cohort repertoires had been generated on a single sequencing platform. General study outcomes and caveats: Three of the identified cytomegalovirus-associated TCR beta chains were confirmed in vitro to be specific for cytomegalovirus antigens. A later genetic analysis reported fewer N-insertions in productive TCRs among donors in an Asian-associated ancestry cluster than the approximately 670-donor mean. Most CMV-associated TCR beta chains appeared to be HLA-restricted in a later analysis, and the HLA associations seemed to be driven largely by CMV exposure. Most TCR sequences were seen in very few donors, while some public TCRs were found in many individuals. A later analysis found that TCR association rates varied across HLA loci, with DRB1 alleles showing the most associated TCRs and HLA-C alleles the fewest. V-gene and J-gene trimming of TCR beta chains was associated with a missense DCLRE1C variant in a later genetic analysis, and the association was replicated in an independent cohort. Broadly in line with IMGT annotations, most TCR beta V segments showed up in productive rearrangements about 87% or about 30% of the time in an earlier analysis of under 700 of the donors. Because HLA typing was unavailable for some donors at each locus, only the typed subset was used in association tests. The classifier was reported to diagnose cytomegalovirus status with high specificity and sensitivity in both the original and validation cohorts. A further reported finding was that TCR beta sequences accurately predicted the HLA-A and HLA-B alleles for most subjects in the first cohort. Only TCR beta chains were sequenced in this cohort, and the absence of alpha or paired-chain data limited detectable features. Some IMGT-functional V segments, including TRBV6-2 and TRBV6-3, could not be distinguished by the 87-base-pair reads and were therefore excluded. Over 15 rarely observed V segments, including chromosome 9 orphons, were excluded from the earlier analysis of about 610 of the donors because counts were too low. In a later analysis, HLA-associated TCR beta chains showed more clonal expansion and lower generation probabilities than non-associated chains that were equally common. For the cohort, immune exposure information was limited to CMV serostatus. A total of 164 TCR beta chains were listed by the study as associated with cytomegalovirus. When HLA alleles, especially DR and DQ, strongly co-occurred, TCR associations were difficult to assign to individual alleles. Sequencing depth was assumed to be roughly uniform across donors in the presence/absence analyses, though that assumption may not hold. According to a later analysis, parvovirus B19, influenza, CMV and Epstein-Barr virus appeared linked to several top co-occurrence clusters. According to the authors, the approach could potentially be generalized to other disease states and immunological phenotypes. A later analysis associated around 16,000 TCR beta sequences with specific HLA alleles at a false discovery rate of 0.05. A cluster of highly shared sequence variants was judged likely to represent a technical artifact of the sequencing pipeline. Linkage disequilibrium might explain the correlated functional status among segregating V segments, but an unknown experimental factor could not be excluded.

Library preparation employed the immunoSEQ multiplex PCR assay. For the multiplex PCR, a mixture combining 60 forward primers for TCR Vbeta segments and 13 reverse primers for TCR Jbeta segments was used. Amplification of the CDR3 region of rearranged TCR beta genes was performed with a multiplex PCR assay on genomic DNA. Amplified TCR beta libraries were sequenced as 87-base-pair reads on the Illumina HiSeq System. The original methods were these. In a later analysis, about 80 million unique TCR beta chains were counted across the 500 to 850 repertoires, and roughly 10 million of these chains were shared by at least two donors. A nearest-neighbor algorithm error-corrected the raw reads and collapsed the reads into unique sequences, merging closely related sequences to remove PCR and sequencing errors. V, D and J gene segments were assigned by aligning CDR3 sequences to IMGT reference sequences. For a sequence to be retained, a match of at least six nucleotides to both a V gene segment and a J gene segment was required. A rearrangement was called productive if the CDR3 had no stop codons and remained in frame with V and J, and every other rearrangement was called non-productive. Following IMGT convention, CDR3 was defined as the stretch from the second conserved V-encoded cysteine up to the conserved J-encoded phenylalanine. Sequences without an unambiguous match to a single V gene segment were excluded from the earlier analysis of 587 of the donors. An earlier analysis of 550 to 650 of the donors classified V segments as functional when productive rearrangements were above 56.7% and as segregating when the standard deviation between donors was above 5%. A statistical classification framework was built to diagnose cytomegalovirus status from the catalog of TCR beta chain sequences. In a later analysis, TCR nucleotide sequences were compared against IMGT/GENE-DB human TR gene sequences so that V and J genes could be assigned. In a later analysis, CDR3 sequences and most-parsimonious VDJ recombination scenarios were assigned using the TCRdist pipeline. In a later analysis, each TCR beta chain was defined by its CDR3 amino acid sequence together with its V-gene family, and reads without a unique V-gene family were excluded. In a later analysis, 450 to 600 highly shared, low-generation-probability nucleotide sequences were removed to address suspected cross-contamination and a sequencing artifact. A later analysis calculated a clonal expansion index for each public chain from normalized within-repertoire ranks of inferred template counts. In a later analysis, generation probabilities were computed with a VDJ recombination model fitted to out-of-frame rearrangements, and the resulting probabilities were checked against IGoR. In a later analysis, hypergeometric tests were used to score TCR-TCR, TCR-HLA and TCR-CMV co-occurrence, with a repertoire-size bias correction applied to TCR pairs. False discovery rates were estimated in a later analysis by permuting HLA or CMV assignments 20 times. A later analysis grouped co-occurring TCRs with DBSCAN, adding TCRdist sequence similarity when clustering within HLA-allele-positive subsets. Repertoires with fewer than 30,000 or more than 120,000 public chains were left out of co-occurrence clustering, as were four to six repertoires with anomalous nucleotide sharing. Imported from immuneACCESS, the table was reduced by TCRdb to in-frame sequences with V and J called. These copies leave out some clones; in studies compared against another copy, an unresolved V gene accounts for under half, and the cause of the remainder is not known. Clone size and V and J calls were adopted from that table, with D and trimming inferred from the DNA. The sample table holds about 140,000 clones, of which around two thirds were seen once. The biggest ten clones account for less than 11% of the sample.

From a lookup of the germline V gene (reference sequence), CDR1 and CDR2 are GTSNPN and SVGIG. The CDR3, from cysteine to phenylalanine, totals 15 residues. CDR3 DNA only is kept here, 45 bases in frame from base 1. Trimmed from V: 4 bases; trimmed from J: 5 bases; junction bases lacking a gene match: 10. In total, fewer than 750 healthy bone marrow donors made up the cohort. At the time of sampling, all cohort members were nominally healthy, though unrecorded immune exposures were likely present. The donor tested CMV seropositive, placing the donor among the approximately 290 seropositive members of the cohort. Every donor gave a peripheral blood sample, and the peripheral blood mononuclear cells from that sample were used for TCR beta sequencing. The Qiagen DNeasy Blood Extraction Kit was used to extract genomic DNA from the blood cell samples. About this clone itself: Its specific antigen is unknown. Base-call qualities are not available, and no considerably larger clone is one nucleotide away.

The V and J segments used are TRBV30 and TRBJ2-5; the central 10 bases match TRBD2. Sequencing was performed on PBMCs. This receptor was identified in a man aged 30 to 45 in good health and CMV-seropositive. DNA sequence: TGTGCCTGGAACGTTCTAGCGGGAGCGGCGGAGACCCAGTACTTC. Its protein reads: CAWNVLAGAAETQYF. Extended through the reference TRBV30 and TRBJ2-5 proteins, this CDR3 yields the full variable domain: SQTIHQWPATLVQPVGSPLSLECTVEGTSNPNLYWYRQAAGRGLQLLFYSVGIGQISSEVPQNLSASRPQDRQFILSSKKLLLSDSGFYLCAWNVLAGAAETQYFGPGTRLLVL.